These 20 T cell receptor beta chains share one sample of origin, sequenced in a study of follicular helper T cells after annual influenza vaccination. Data came from immunoSEQ multiplex PCR; TCRdb stores just in-frame clones and leaves some out. The sample has roughly 7,900 clones; approximately 80% are singletons. Stated time point: 2015-2016 season, 7 days after influenza vaccination. The source material was CXCR5+ CD38- circulating T follicular helper cells from blood, sampled 7 days after influenza vaccination. Subset given: circulating Tfh, non-naive CD4+CXCR5+PD-1+ (ICOS+CD38+ or ICOS-CD38-). The origin of the receptors is an adult who received the influenza vaccine.

CDR3 sequence reads: CASSEQWRTEAFF. The CDR3 bases are TGCGCCAGCAGCGAGCAGTGGCGCACTGAAGCTTTCTTT. V gene TRBV5-1 combines with J gene TRBJ1-1; no firm D call. V was clipped by 4 bases and J by 4 bases, with 11 bases between them. The CDR3 sequence is 13 residues long. Germline V lookup: CDR1 SGHRS, CDR2 YFSETQ.

This clone has a handful of counts. CDR3 DNA: TGCGCCAGCAGCCTCCTACGCGGACAGAGGAAAGATGGCTACACCTTC. It codes for CASSLLRGQRKDGYTF. This chain uses TRBV4-1 with TRBJ1-2, with D perhaps TRBD1 (6 bases). The CDR3 runs to 16 residues. The V end lost 4 bases, the J end lost 6 bases, and 21 bases lay between the germline ends. Germline V lookup: CDR1 MGHRA, CDR2 YSYEKL.

V usage is TRBV7-9 and J usage is TRBJ2-1; D gene ambiguous. The germline V gene has CDR1 SEHNR and CDR2 FQNEAQ (reference sequence). This CDR3 is built from 15 residues. The V gene lost 2 bases and the J gene lost 7 bases, with 15 bases spanning the gap. The CDR3, as DNA: TGTGCCAGCAGCTTAACGGGTTCAGCCGGGAATGAGCAGTTCTTC. The encoded protein is CASSLTGSAGNEQFF.

This clone has more than one count but fewer than ten. V usage is TRBV11-3 and J usage is TRBJ2-7, with 8 bases that match TRBD1. Unmatched junction bases numbered 7, after V lost 2 bases and J lost 4 bases. This CDR3 contains 15 residues. Per the germline V gene, CDR1 is SGHNT and CDR2 is YENEEA. CDR3 protein: CASSLLPGGGYEQYF. CDR3 bases: TGTGCCAGCAGCTTACTACCAGGGGGCGGGTACGAGCAGTACTTC.

CDR3 residues: CATSRGRKFEAFF. In DNA, the CDR3 is TGTGCCACCAGCAGGGGACGGAAGTTTGAAGCTTTCTTT. The gene calls are TRBV15 and TRBJ1-1; a weak D match, TRBD1 (5 bases). The CDR3 totals 13 residues. Trimming stripped 3 bases from V and 7 bases from J, with 12 bases between. Per germline, CDR1 LNHNV and CDR2 YYDKDF (reference sequence).

This clone occurred a few times. The junction and the germline gene differ at one end; a read error may be behind it. The rearrangement links TRBV7-7 to TRBJ2-2, with no clear D. There are 13 residues in the CDR3. The germline CDR1 and CDR2 sequences are SSHAT and FNYEAQ (reference sequence). The DNA of the CDR3 is TGTGCTAGCAGCCCCGCTTACATGGGGGAGCTGTTTTTT. Translating it yields CASSPAYMGELFF.

The genes are TRBV5-1 and TRBJ2-5, with D unresolved. Looked up from germline, CDR1 is SGHRS and CDR2 is YFSETQ. There are 11 residues in the CDR3. With 1 base removed from V and 3 bases from J, the gap between germline ends came to 1 base. The CDR3 sequence: CASSLKETQYF. The CDR3 DNA reads TGCGCCAGCAGCTTGAAAGAGACCCAGTACTTC.

This chain connects TRBV27 to TRBJ1-2, with 7 bases matching TRBD1. Unmatched junction bases numbered 8, after V lost 5 bases and J lost 2 bases. In germline, CDR1 is MNHEY, CDR2 SMNVEV (reference sequence). The CDR3 loop spans 15 amino acids. The CDR3 spells CASSDNRGSNYGYTF. In DNA form, the CDR3 reads TGTGCCAGCAGTGACAACAGGGGTTCAAACTATGGCTACACCTTC.

This chain joins TRBV5-1 and TRBJ2-2, with 7 bases aligning to TRBD1. V lost 9 bases to trimming and J lost 3 bases; unmatched junction nucleotides: 8. Germline CDR1 and CDR2: SGHRS and YFSETQ. This CDR3 spans 14 amino acids. The CDR3 sequence is CATSDRVDTGELFF. In DNA, the CDR3 is TGCGCCACTTCAGACAGGGTCGACACCGGGGAGCTGTTTTTT.

V is TRBV6-5 and J is TRBJ2-5, with D perhaps TRBD2 (6 bases). The CDR3 runs 13 residues. Germline CDR1 MNHEY, CDR2 SVGAGI. The V gene lost 7 bases and the J gene lost 5 bases, with 14 bases spanning the gap. The CDR3 DNA reads TGTGCCAGCAAGGAGGGAGTAGGGGAGACCCAGTACTTC. Translated: CASKEGVGETQYF.

The J gene is TRBJ2-2, the V gene TRBV11-3; TRBD2 agrees at 10 bases. V gave up 5 bases and J gave up 5 bases; unmatched junction bases: 14. The germline V gene has CDR1 SGHNT and CDR2 YENEEA. There are 18 residues in the CDR3. The CDR3 is CASSPSGSSGSITGELFF. The DNA of the CDR3 is TGTGCCAGCAGCCCCTCCGGATCTAGCGGGAGTATAACCGGGGAGCTGTTTTTT.

The V call is TRBV6-1, the J call TRBJ1-5; 9 nucleotides match TRBD1. From germline, CDR1 is MNHNS and CDR2 SASEGT. Trimming at V came to 5 bases and at J to 8 bases, leaving 7 bases not matched to a gene. The CDR3 totals 14 residues. Here the CDR3 DNA reads TGTGCCAGCAGTTGGTCGGGACAGGGTGAGCCCCAGCATTTT. Protein product: CASSWSGQGEPQHF.

The rearrangement joins TRBV7-2 to TRBJ2-7; weak D call: TRBD1 (6 bases). The CDR3 totals 13 residues. Between the trimmed V and J ends, which lost 5 bases and 6 bases, there was a span of 14 bases. Germline V gene sequence: CDR1 SGHTA, CDR2 FQGNSA. CDR3 residues: CASSGTGPGEQYF. In nucleotides, the CDR3 is TGTGCCAGCAGCGGTACAGGGCCAGGCGAGCAGTACTTC.

V gene TRBV7-6 combines with J gene TRBJ1-5; D remains ambiguous. This CDR3 has 13 amino acids. The V and J ends lost 4 bases and 6 bases respectively, with 10 bases between them. The V gene's germline CDR1 is SGHVS and CDR2 FNYEAQ. The CDR3 reads CASSSQHGQPQHF. CDR3 DNA: TGTGCCAGCAGCTCCCAACATGGTCAGCCCCAGCATTTT.

This rearrangement joins TRBV7-8 to TRBJ2-1; the match to TRBD2 covers 7 bases. Germline lookup yields CDR1 SGHVS and CDR2 FQNEAQ. The V segment lost 1 base and the J segment 5 bases; nucleotides outside the gene matches: 5. The CDR3 consists of 15 residues. The CDR3 loop reads CASSLEGLVNNEQFF. DNA for the CDR3: TGTGCCAGCAGCTTAGAAGGACTAGTCAACAATGAGCAGTTCTTC.

The chain recombines TRBV18 with TRBJ2-5; TRBD2 matches at 8 bases. Looked up from germline, CDR1 is KGHSH and CDR2 is LQKENI. This CDR3 contains 16 residues. V was pared by 6 bases and J by 4 bases, with 13 bases of the junction left unmatched. CDR3 in amino acids: CASSQAGGAGAETQYF. DNA of the CDR3: TGTGCCAGCTCCCAGGCGGGGGGAGCGGGAGCAGAGACCCAGTACTTC. Complete variable domain (other parts from reference TRBV18 and TRBJ2-5): NAGVMQNPRHLVRRRGQEARLRCSPMKGHSHVYWYRQLPEEGLKFMVYLQKENIIDESGMPKERFSAEFPKEGPSILRIQQVVRGDSAAYFCASSQAGGAGAETQYFGPGTRLLVL.

The genes are TRBV18 and TRBJ2-1; D perhaps matches TRBD1 (6 bases). CDR1 is KGHSH, CDR2 LQKENI, per germline. The CDR3 totals 15 residues. With 1 base removed from V and 6 bases from J, the gap between germline ends came to 13 bases. The CDR3 protein is CASSPQGRGGNEQFF. The CDR3 DNA is TGTGCCAGCTCACCACAGGGGCGAGGGGGCAATGAGCAGTTCTTC.

The V gene is TRBV11-2, the J gene TRBJ2-1; 9 bases line up with TRBD2. V lost 6 bases to trimming and J lost 3 bases; unmatched junction nucleotides: 3. The CDR3 contains 14 residues. Per the germline V gene, CDR1 is SGHAT and CDR2 is FQNNGV. Here the CDR3 DNA reads TGTGCCAGCAGATCGACTAGCGGCTACAATGAGCAGTTCTTC. Translating gives CASRSTSGYNEQFF.

The V and J genes are TRBV5-1 and TRBJ2-1; 12 bases agree with TRBD2. V lost 4 bases to trimming and J lost 1 base; unmatched junction nucleotides: 3. This CDR3 comprises 16 residues. CDR1 SGHRS and CDR2 YFSETQ come from the germline V gene. The CDR3, as DNA: TGCGCCAGCAGCCCGGGGACTAGCGGGTCCTACAATGAGCAGTTCTTC. It is translated as CASSPGTSGSYNEQFF.

This chain joins TRBV7-3 and TRBJ1-1; D gene unclear. V was clipped by 2 bases and J by 1 base, with 14 bases between them. The CDR3 runs 16 residues. The germline V gene encodes CDR1 SGHTA and CDR2 FQGTGA. In DNA form, the CDR3 reads TGTGCCAGCAGCTTACGATCGAGGGTGTCGAACACTGAAGCTTTCTTT. As protein: CASSLRSRVSNTEAFF.